This TCR beta chain originates from a study of T cells in localized non-small cell lung cancer. Profiling relied on immunoSEQ multiplex PCR, and the TCRdb table lists in-frame clones only, not all of them. Among fewer than 2,000 clones listed, about 24% were seen once. This clone has only a few counts. The V and J ends lost 1 base and 2 bases, in that order; junction bases with no gene match: 0. Germline CDR1 is MGHRA and CDR2 is YSYEKL. The CDR3 extends over 15 amino acids. The starting material was lung tumor tissue, obtained before any cancer treatment. The receptor's source is a male donor older than 55 with stage II squamous cell lung carcinoma. This rearrangement joins TRBV4-1 to TRBJ1-4, with 8 nucleotides matching TRBD1. The CDR3 DNA reads TGCGCCAGCAGCCAAGGACAGGGGACTAATGAAAAACTGTTTTTT. Amino acid sequence: CASSQGQGTNEKLFF.